This entry describes one T cell receptor (delta chain). This could be a read error, since a much larger clone is one nucleotide away. This entry comes from a study of gamma-delta T cells after stem cell transplantation. TCRdb reapplied CATT to the RT-PCR reads. The profile covers about 1,200 delta-chain clones, with 3% to 3.5% appearing a single time and around 35% taken by the ten largest. The germline V gene encodes CDR1 TSWWSYY and CDR2 QGS. The CDR3 has 24 residues. The junction had 25 bases not matched to a gene; V was cut back by 10 bases and J by 1 base. The sample taken for sequencing was gamma-delta T cells. The sequence was collected from a human donor. It is not recorded whose cells these are; they may come from a transplant donor. The rearrangement joins TRDV1 to TRDJ3; 13 bases agree with TRDD3. In DNA, the CDR3 is TGTGCTCCTGGTTTGGGTCGGCTCTCCCCAACTGGGGGATACGATTCCTGGGACACCCGACAGATGTTTTTC. It encodes CAPGLGRLSPTGGYDSWDTRQMFF.